This is a list of T cell receptor beta chains from one sample in a study of cytomegalovirus exposure and HLA in healthy donors. TCRdb keeps only in-frame clones here, not all; method: immunoSEQ multiplex PCR. The data show about 360,000 clones, 70% to 90% seen once. The specimen sequenced was PBMCs. The receptor source for this set is a woman aged 18-29 years in good health and CMV-seronegative. Both conserved end residues are part of each CDR3. The order of the fields is D gene, clone size, V gene, J gene, CDR3 DNA, CDR3 protein. The D gene is left open where the match is weak. Part of the rows lack a size; the others show once, few, many or a class for expanded clones.

TRBD1	NA	TRBV28	TRBJ1-1	TGTGCCAGCAGTTTAGTGAGACAGGGGATATTAGGGAACACTGAAGCTTTCTTT	CASSLVRQGILGNTEAFF
TRBD1	NA	TRBV27	TRBJ2-7	TGTGCCAGCAGTTCCACCCGACAGGGGGCGTACTACGAGCAGTACTTC	CASSSTRQGAYYEQYF
NA	NA	TRBV27	TRBJ2-3	TGTGCCAGCAGTTGGGAGGGGGGGCCGGAAGATACGCAGTATTTT	CASSWEGGPEDTQYF
TRBD1	NA	TRBV28	TRBJ1-1	TGTGCCAGCAGCCCCGTTCAGGGGGCTGGAACTGAAGCTTTCTTT	CASSPVQGAGTEAFF
NA	NA	TRBV27	TRBJ1-4	TGTGCCAGCAGTAGGGGGTTCGGAACTAATGAAAAACTGTTTTTT	CASSRGFGTNEKLFF
NA	NA	TRBV11-2	TRBJ1-1	TGTGCCAGCAGCTTATCCCTCAGGGTCAACACTGAAGCTTTCTTT	CASSLSLRVNTEAFF
TRBD2	NA	TRBV11-2	TRBJ2-7	TGTGCCAGCAGCTACCGGGGGCGGGAGGCCCCCCGGCAGTACTTC	CASSYRGREAPRQYF
NA	NA	TRBV27	TRBJ2-1	TGTGCCAGCAGTCCAGGACTCGAATTTCTCGAAAATGAGCAGTTCTTC	CASSPGLEFLENEQFF
TRBD2	NA	TRBV30	TRBJ2-7	TGTGCCTGGAGTGTAACTAGCGGGACTGGGGAGCAGTACTTC	CAWSVTSGTGEQYF
NA	NA	TRBV14	TRBJ1-4	TGTGCCAGCAGCCAGCCGGGACTGGGGGAAAAACTGTTTTTT	CASSQPGLGEKLFF
NA	NA	TRBV4-1	TRBJ1-2	TGCGCCAGCAGGCCAGCCCCGGGGAGGTACACCTTC	CASRPAPGRYTF
TRBD2	NA	TRBV5-4	TRBJ2-7	TGTGCCAGCAGCTTGGGCGGGAGAGACTACGAGCAGTACTTC	CASSLGGRDYEQYF
NA	NA	TRBV27	TRBJ1-1	TGTGCCAGCGGTTCGGGGTTGCTGAACACTGAAGCTTTCTTT	CASGSGLLNTEAFF
TRBD1	few	TRBV25-1	TRBJ1-1	TGTGCCAGCAGTGGATGGGACAGGCGGAACACTGAAGCTTTCTTT	CASSGWDRRNTEAFF
NA	NA	TRBV2	TRBJ1-6	TGTGCCAGCAGTGAATCGCGGGTAGGTTCACCCCTCCACTTT	CASSESRVGSPLHF